This T cell receptor (beta chain) was documented in a study of cytomegalovirus exposure and HLA in healthy donors. Overall study: Early release data held 75 million to 100 million unique TCRs from HLA-typed donors.

Worth noting for this clone: Its cognate antigen is unknown.

The CDR3 consists of 18 residues. V shed 6 bases, J shed 3 bases, and the junction held 16 bases outside the gene matches. Germline loops: CDR1 SEHNR, CDR2 FQNEAQ (reference sequence). The PCR made use of 60 Vbeta and 13 Jbeta primers. Assay used: immunoSEQ multiplex PCR; TCRdb lists only in-frame clones, some missing. Here the sample spans some 98,000 clones, under 80% being singletons. Study-level results: The study designated 150 or so TCR beta chains cytomegalovirus-associated. In a later analysis, across HLA loci, associated TCR counts were highest for DRB1, lowest for HLA-C. Versus the approximately 720-donor mean, an Asian-associated ancestry cluster reportedly showed fewer N-insertions in a later analysis.

V is TRBV7-9 and J is TRBJ2-1; 8 bases align to TRBD2. This clonotype originated in a human donor in good health. The specimen sequenced was PBMCs. The CDR3 sequence: CASRDRFLLAEDYNEQFF. The CDR3 DNA reads as TGTGCCAGCAGGGATCGCTTCCTACTAGCGGAAGACTACAATGAGCAGTTCTTC.